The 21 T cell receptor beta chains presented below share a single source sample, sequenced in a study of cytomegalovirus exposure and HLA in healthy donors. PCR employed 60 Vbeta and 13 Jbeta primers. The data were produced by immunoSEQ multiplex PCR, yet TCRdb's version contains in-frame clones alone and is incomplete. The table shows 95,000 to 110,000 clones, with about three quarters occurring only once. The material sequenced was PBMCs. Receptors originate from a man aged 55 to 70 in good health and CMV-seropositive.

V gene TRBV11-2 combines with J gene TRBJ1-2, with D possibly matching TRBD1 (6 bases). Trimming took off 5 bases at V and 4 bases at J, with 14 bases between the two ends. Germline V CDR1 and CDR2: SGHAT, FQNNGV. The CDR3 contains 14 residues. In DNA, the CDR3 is TGTGCCAGCAGCGGACACAGGGCGGCCTATGGCTACACCTTC. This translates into CASSGHRAAYGYTF.

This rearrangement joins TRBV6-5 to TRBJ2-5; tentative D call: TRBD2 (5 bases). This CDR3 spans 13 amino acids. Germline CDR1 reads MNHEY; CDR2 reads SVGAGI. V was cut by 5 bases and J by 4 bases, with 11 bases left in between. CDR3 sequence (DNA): TGTGCCAGCAGTGATCGGGGTGCAGAGACCCAGTACTTC. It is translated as CASSDRGAETQYF.

The CDR3 spells CASSARQGTRQYF. CDR3 sequence (DNA): TGTGCCAGCAGTGCCCGACAGGGCACAAGGCAGTACTTC. The chain has TRBV27 and TRBJ2-7, with 7 bases identical to TRBD1. The CDR3 extends over 13 amino acids. Germline-derived CDR1 and CDR2 are MNHEY and SMNVEV (reference sequence). V lost 5 bases and J lost 9; bases outside the gene matches: 10.

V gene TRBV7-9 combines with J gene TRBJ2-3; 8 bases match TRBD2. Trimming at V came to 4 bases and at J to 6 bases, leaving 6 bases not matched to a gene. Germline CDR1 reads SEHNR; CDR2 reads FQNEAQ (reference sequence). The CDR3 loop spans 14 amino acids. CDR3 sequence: CASSSLGTRDTQYF. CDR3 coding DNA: TGTGCCAGCAGCTCCCTAGGGACTAGGGATACGCAGTATTTT. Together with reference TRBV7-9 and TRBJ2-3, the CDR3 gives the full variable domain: DTGVSQNPRHKITKRGQNVTFRCDPISEHNRLYWYRQTLGQGPEFLTYFQNEAQLEKSRLLSDRFSAERPKGSFSTLEIQRTEQGDSAMYLCASSSLGTRDTQYFGPGTRLTVL.

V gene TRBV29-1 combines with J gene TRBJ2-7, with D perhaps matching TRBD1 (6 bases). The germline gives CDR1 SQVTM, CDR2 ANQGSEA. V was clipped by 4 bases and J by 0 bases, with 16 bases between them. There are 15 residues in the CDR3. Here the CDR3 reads CSVVFGTRSSYEQYF. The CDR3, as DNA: TGCAGCGTTGTTTTCGGGACACGGAGCTCCTACGAGCAGTACTTC.

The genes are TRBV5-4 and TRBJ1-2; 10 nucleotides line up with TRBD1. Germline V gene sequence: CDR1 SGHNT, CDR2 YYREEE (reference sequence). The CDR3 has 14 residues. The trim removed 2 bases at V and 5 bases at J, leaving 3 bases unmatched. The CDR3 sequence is CASSFRDRGYGYTF. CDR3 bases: TGTGCCAGCAGCTTCCGGGACAGGGGTTATGGCTACACCTTC.

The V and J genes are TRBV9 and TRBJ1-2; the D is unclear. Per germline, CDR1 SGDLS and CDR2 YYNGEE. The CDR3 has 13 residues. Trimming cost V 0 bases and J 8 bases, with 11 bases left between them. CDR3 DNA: TGTGCCAGCAGCGTAGTGCCCGTCCTAGGCTACACCTTC. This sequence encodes CASSVVPVLGYTF.

CDR3 loop: CASSQARLNTEAFF. As DNA, the CDR3 is TGTGCCAGCAGCCAAGCCCGTTTGAACACTGAAGCTTTCTTT. The genes are TRBV14 and TRBJ1-1; no definite D call. The germline gives CDR1 SGHDN, CDR2 FVKESK. This CDR3 is 14 amino acids long. V lost 1 base, J lost 0 bases, and 6 bases lay in between.

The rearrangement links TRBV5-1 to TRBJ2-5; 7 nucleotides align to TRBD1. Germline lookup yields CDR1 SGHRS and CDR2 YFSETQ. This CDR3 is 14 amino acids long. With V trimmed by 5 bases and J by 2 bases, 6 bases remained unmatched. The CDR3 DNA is TGCGCCAGCAGACCAGGGACAGTTCAAGAGACCCAGTACTTC. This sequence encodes CASRPGTVQETQYF.

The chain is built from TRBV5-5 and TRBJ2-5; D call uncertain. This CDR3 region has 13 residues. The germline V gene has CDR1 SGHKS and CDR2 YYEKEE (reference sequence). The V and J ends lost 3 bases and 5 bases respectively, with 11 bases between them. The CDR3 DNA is TGTGCCAGCAGCTATAATGGTCGGGAGACCCAGTACTTC. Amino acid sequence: CASSYNGRETQYF.

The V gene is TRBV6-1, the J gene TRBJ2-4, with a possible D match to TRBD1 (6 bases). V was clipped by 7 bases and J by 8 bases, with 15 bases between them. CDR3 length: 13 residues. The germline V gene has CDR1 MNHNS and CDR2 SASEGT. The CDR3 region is CASTFLGAYIQYF. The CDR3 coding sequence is TGTGCCAGCACCTTCCTGGGGGCTTACATTCAGTACTTC.

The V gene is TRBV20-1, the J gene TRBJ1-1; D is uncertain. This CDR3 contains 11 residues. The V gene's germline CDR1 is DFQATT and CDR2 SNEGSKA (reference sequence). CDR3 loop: CSVTGTVEAFF. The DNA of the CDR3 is TGCAGCGTGACCGGAACAGTTGAAGCTTTCTTT.

CDR3 sequence reads: CASSQGQGWEYQETQYF. CDR3 coding DNA: TGCGCCAGCAGCCAGGGACAGGGGTGGGAGTACCAAGAGACCCAGTACTTC. V usage is TRBV5-1 and J usage is TRBJ2-5; 10 bases agree with TRBD1. Germline loops: CDR1 SGHRS, CDR2 YFSETQ. With V trimmed by 4 bases and J by 0 bases, 9 bases remained unmatched. The CDR3 spans 17 residues.

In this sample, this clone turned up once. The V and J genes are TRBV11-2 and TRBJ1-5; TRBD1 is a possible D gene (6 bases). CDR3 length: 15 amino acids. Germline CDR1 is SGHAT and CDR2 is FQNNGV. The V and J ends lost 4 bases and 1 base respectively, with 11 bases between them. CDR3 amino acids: CASSSGTLSNQPQHF. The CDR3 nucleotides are TGTGCCAGCAGCTCCGGGACACTCAGCAATCAGCCCCAGCATTTT.

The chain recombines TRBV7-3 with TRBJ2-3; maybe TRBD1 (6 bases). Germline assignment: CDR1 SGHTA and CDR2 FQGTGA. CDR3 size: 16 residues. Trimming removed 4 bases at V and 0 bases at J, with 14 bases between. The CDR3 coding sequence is TGTGCCAGCAGCTCCCTCCCCGACAGGAGCACAGATACGCAGTATTTT. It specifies CASSSLPDRSTDTQYF.

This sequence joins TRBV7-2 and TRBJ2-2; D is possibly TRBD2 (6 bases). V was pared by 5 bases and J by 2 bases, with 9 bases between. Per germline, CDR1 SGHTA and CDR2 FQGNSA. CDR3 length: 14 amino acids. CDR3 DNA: TGTGCCAGCAGCCCGGGGGAAAACACCGGGGAGCTGTTTTTT. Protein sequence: CASSPGENTGELFF. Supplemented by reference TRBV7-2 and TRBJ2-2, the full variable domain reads GAGVSQSPSNKVTEKGKDVELRCDPISGHTALYWYRQSLGQGLEFLIYFQGNSAPDKSGLPSDRFSAERTGGSVSTLTIQRTQQEDSAVYLCASSPGENTGELFFGEGSRLTVL.

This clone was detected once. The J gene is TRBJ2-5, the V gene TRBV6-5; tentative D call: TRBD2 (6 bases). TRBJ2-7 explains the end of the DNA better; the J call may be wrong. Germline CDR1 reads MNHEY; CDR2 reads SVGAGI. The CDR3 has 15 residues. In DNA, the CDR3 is TGTGCCAGCAGTTACTCGGAGGGGTTGGCCTACGAGCAGTACTTC. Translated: CASSYSEGLAYEQYF.

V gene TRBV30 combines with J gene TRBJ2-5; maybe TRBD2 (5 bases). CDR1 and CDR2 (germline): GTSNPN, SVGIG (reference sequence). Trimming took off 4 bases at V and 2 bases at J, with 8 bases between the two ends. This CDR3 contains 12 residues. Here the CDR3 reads CAWTSGQETQYF. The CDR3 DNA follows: TGTGCCTGGACCAGCGGACAAGAGACCCAGTACTTC. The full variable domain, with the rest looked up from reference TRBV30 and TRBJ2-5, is SQTIHQWPATLVQPVGSPLSLECTVEGTSNPNLYWYRQAAGRGLQLLFYSVGIGQISSEVPQNLSASRPQDRQFILSSKKLLLSDSGFYLCAWTSGQETQYFGPGTRLLVL.

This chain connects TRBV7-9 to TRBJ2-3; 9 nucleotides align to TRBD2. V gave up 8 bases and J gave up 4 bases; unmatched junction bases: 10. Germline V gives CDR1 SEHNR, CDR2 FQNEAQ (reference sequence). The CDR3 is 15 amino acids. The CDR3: CASPPSSGAADTQYF. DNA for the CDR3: TGTGCCAGCCCTCCTTCTAGCGGGGCGGCAGATACGCAGTATTTT.

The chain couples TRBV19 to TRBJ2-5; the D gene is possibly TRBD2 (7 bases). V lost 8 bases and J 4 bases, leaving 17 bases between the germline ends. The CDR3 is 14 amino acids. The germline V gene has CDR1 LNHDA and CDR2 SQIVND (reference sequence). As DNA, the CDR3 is TGTGCCAGTGGCGGGGGTGGAGGGGGAGAGACCCAGTACTTC. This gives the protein CASGGGGGGETQYF.

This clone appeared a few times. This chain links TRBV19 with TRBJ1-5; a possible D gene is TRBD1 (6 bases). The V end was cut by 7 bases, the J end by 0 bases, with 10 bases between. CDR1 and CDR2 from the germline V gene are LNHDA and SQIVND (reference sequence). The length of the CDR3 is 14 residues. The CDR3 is CASKGDYSNQPQHF. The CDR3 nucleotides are TGTGCCAGTAAGGGGGACTATAGCAATCAGCCCCAGCATTTT.